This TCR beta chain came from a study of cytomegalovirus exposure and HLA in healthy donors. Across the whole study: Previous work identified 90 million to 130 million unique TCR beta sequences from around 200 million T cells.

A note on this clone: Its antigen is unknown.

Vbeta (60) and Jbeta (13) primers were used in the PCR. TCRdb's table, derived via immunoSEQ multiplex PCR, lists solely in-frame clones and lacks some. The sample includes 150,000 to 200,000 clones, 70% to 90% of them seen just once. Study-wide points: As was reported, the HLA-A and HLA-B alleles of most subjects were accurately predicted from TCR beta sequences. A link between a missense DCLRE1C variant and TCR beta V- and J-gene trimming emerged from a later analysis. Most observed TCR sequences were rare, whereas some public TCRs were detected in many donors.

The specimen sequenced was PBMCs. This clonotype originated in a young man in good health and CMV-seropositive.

In DNA form, the CDR3 reads TGTGCCAGCAGCTACGGACAGGCGTCGAATAGCAATCAGCCCCAGCATTTT. It encodes CASSYGQASNSNQPQHF. The J gene is TRBJ1-5, the V gene TRBV13; 7 bases line up with TRBD1. This CDR3 contains 17 residues. Germline V lookup: CDR1 PRHDT, CDR2 FYEKMQ (reference sequence). With 4 bases clipped from V and 0 bases from J, the junction kept 9 bases outside the gene matches.